A selection of T cell receptor beta chains follows, all from one sample in a study of PD-1 blockade in classical Hodgkin lymphoma. Produced via immunoSEQ multiplex PCR; TCRdb's table is partial and in-frame only. The profile shows 75,000 to 95,000 clones, 83% of them singletons. The material sequenced was peripheral blood mononuclear cells (PBMCs), taken before the fourth cycle of nivolumab. The receptors here all came from a human donor with classical Hodgkin lymphoma. CDR3s include the opening cysteine and the closing phenylalanine or tryptophan. Fields, in order: clone size, V gene, J gene, D gene, CDR3 DNA, CDR3 protein. A D gene is named only where the DNA matches it firmly. Clone sizes are given selectively: once, few, many, or a class where the clone is expanded.

>NA|TRBV19|TRBJ2-3|TRBD2
TGTGCCAGTAGTATAGATAGCGCCGGAGCGGGAGTAAAAGATACGCAGTATTTT
CASSIDSAGAGVKDTQYF
>NA|TRBV2|TRBJ2-7|TRBD2
TGTGCCAGCAGTGAACCGGGGAGGGCTTCCTACGAGCAGTACTTC
CASSEPGRASYEQYF
>NA|TRBV10-3|TRBJ2-1|TRBD2
TGTGCCATCAGTGGACTAGCGGGATTCGGTGAGCAGTTCTTC
CAISGLAGFGEQFF
>NA|TRBV5-1|TRBJ2-2|TRBD2
TGCGCCAGCAGCTTGAGGGGACTAGCGGGAGGCGGGGAGCTGTTTTTT
CASSLRGLAGGGELFF
>NA|TRBV19|TRBJ1-2|TRBD1
TGTGCCAGTAGTACACAGGGGGCTGGTGGCTACACCTTC
CASSTQGAGGYTF
>few|TRBV28|TRBJ1-5|TRBD1
TGTGCCAGCAGCTTGCCCGGGACAGTTTCGCCCCAGCATTTT
CASSLPGTVSPQHF
>NA|TRBV30|TRBJ2-2|TRBD1
TGTGCCTGCTCCGACGGGACAGGAGGGCACACCGGGGAGCTGTTTTTT
CACSDGTGGHTGELFF
>NA|TRBV2|TRBJ2-7|TRBD2
TGTGCCAGCAGTGAAAGCGGGGGCAGCGCCTACGAGCAGTACTTC
CASSESGGSAYEQYF
>NA|TRBV19|TRBJ1-5|NA
TGTGCCAGCTCCCGGGACTTAGCAAATCAGCCCCAGCATTTT
CASSRDLANQPQHF
>NA|TRBV5-6|TRBJ2-7|NA
TGTGCCAGCAGGGACCGTCGGCTAGCCGCTCCCTACGAGCAGTACTTC
CASRDRRLAAPYEQYF
>NA|TRBV5-4|TRBJ1-1|TRBD1
TGTGCCAGCAGCTTCGAGGGGGCATGGAACACTGAAGCTTTCTTT
CASSFEGAWNTEAFF
>NA|TRBV6-1|TRBJ1-5|NA
TGTGCCAGCAGTGTCCTAGGTCACCAGCCCCAGCATTTT
CASSVLGHQPQHF
>NA|TRBV19|TRBJ2-1|NA
TGTGCCAGTAGTATAGTGGGCGGGTTCTCCTACAATGAGCAGTTCTTC
CASSIVGGFSYNEQFF
>NA|TRBV19|TRBJ1-1|NA
TGTGCCAGTAGCCAACCAGGAGGAGGCACTGAAGCTTTCTTT
CASSQPGGGTEAFF
>NA|TRBV21-1|TRBJ2-7|NA
TGTGCCAGCAGCAAAGCGGACACAAAACCTCAGTACTTC
CASSKADTKPQYF
>once|TRBV2|TRBJ2-7|NA
TGTGCCAGCGGGAAGCCTTTCCCTTACGAGCAGTACTTC
CASGKPFPYEQYF
>NA|TRBV14|TRBJ2-7|NA
TGTGCCAGCAGCCAAGATATGGTGGGACCCTTCCTTCGGGTGCAGTACTTC
CASSQDMVGPFLRVQYF
>NA|TRBV5-1|TRBJ1-4|TRBD1
TGCGCCAGCAGCAAAAATACAGGGGGGGATGAAAAACTGTTTTTT
CASSKNTGGDEKLFF
>NA|TRBV27|TRBJ2-1|TRBD2
TGTGCCAGCAGTTCCCGACTAGCGGAGACCTACAATGAGCAGTTCTTC
CASSSRLAETYNEQFF
>once|TRBV5-4|TRBJ2-2|NA
TGTGCCTTTATCCGGGACGTGACGAACACCGGGGAGCTGTTTTTT
CAFIRDVTNTGELFF
>NA|TRBV2|TRBJ1-2|NA
TGTGCCAGCGGCCCCTATACGGGAGGCTACACCTTC
CASGPYTGGYTF
>NA|TRBV5-1|TRBJ2-1|TRBD2
TGCGCCAGCAGCTTGTTTTCGTCCCTGGGACTAGCGGGAAATCCGCAGTTCTTC
CASSLFSSLGLAGNPQFF
>NA|TRBV6-6|TRBJ2-5|NA
TGTGCCAGCAGCGCCCCGGGGGTTCAAGAGACCCAGTACTTC
CASSAPGVQETQYF